This TCR beta chain was profiled in a study of blood T cell repertoires in COVID-19. For the study at large: The samples span acute and convalescent COVID-19 from the United States, Italy and Spain.

The CDR3 is 13 amino acids. V was cut by 7 bases and J by 6 bases, with 13 bases left in between. As processed by the authors: The authors estimated nucleated cell counts from reference gene primer amplification. Some clones are missing from TCRdb's copy, which holds only in-frame ones; the method was immunoSEQ multiplex PCR. The V and J calls and clone size were taken over from that table, and D and trimming were inferred from the DNA. The sample includes about 340,000 clones, over 70% seen only once; the top ten take under 3%. The V call is TRBV12-3 or TRBV12-4, the J call TRBJ1-5; a weak D match, TRBD1 (5 bases). The specimen was peripheral blood. This clonotype was sampled from a man aged 30-40 years with active or convalescent COVID-19. The CDR3 nucleotides are TGTGCCAGCACGGCGGGGGTTATTCAGCCCCAGCATTTT. This sequence encodes CASTAGVIQPQHF.